The clone carrying this T cell receptor (beta chain) was counted once. The antigen remains unidentified. The source of the sample is a study of shared clonotypes between healthy human individuals. Study findings and constraints: Represented diversity (both genetic and exposure-history) was limited by the small number of donors.

Germline CDR1 reads SQVTM; CDR2 reads ANQGSEA. V lost 6 bases and J 7 bases, leaving 12 bases between the germline ends. The CDR3 is made up of 11 amino acids. Assay used: immunoSEQ multiplex PCR; TCRdb lists only in-frame clones, some missing. This repertoire shows millions of clones, approximately 94% found once; its top ten account for about 1.1%. CD45RO-negative CD8 cells positively selected for CCR7 made up the naive population, which excluded terminally differentiated effector memory CD45RA+ cells. Sequencing used naive CD8+ T cells sorted from blood. The rearrangement links TRBV29-1 to TRBJ1-2, with D possibly being TRBD1 (6 bases). This clonotype was obtained from a man aged 18 to 29 in good health. The CDR3 is CSVQGRRGYTF. CDR3 nucleotides: TGCAGCGTACAGGGTCGTCGTGGCTACACCTTC.